One sample yielded the 28 T cell receptor beta chains listed below, sequenced in a study of T cell clonality in common variable immunodeficiency. Sequenced by immunoSEQ multiplex PCR; TCRdb stores in-frame clones only, minus some. Singletons are absent from the sample, which has 35,000 to 50,000 clones. The specimen was peripheral blood mononuclear cells. These receptors were collected from a person aged 18 to 69 in good health.

This clone was found many times. The read terminates 3 residues ahead of where the CDR3 ends, so the germline J gene completes it. This chain connects TRBV4-1 to TRBJ2-5; 15 bases align to TRBD2. The V gene's germline CDR1 is MGHRA and CDR2 YSYEKL. With V trimmed by 4 bases and J by 4 bases, 4 bases remained unmatched. This CDR3 is built from 16 residues. CDR3 bases read: TGCGCCAGCAGCCCGGGGACTAGCGGGGGGCGAGAGACC. This sequence encodes CASSPGTSGGRET. The complete CDR3 sequence is CASSPGTSGGRETQYF.

This clone has a count of ten or more. The CDR3 goes on 3 residues after the read ends, and that part is filled in from the germline J gene. The chain joins TRBV6-2 or TRBV6-3 to TRBJ2-7; no clear D gene. Germline lookup yields CDR1 MNHEY and CDR2 SVGEGT. This CDR3 is built from 15 residues. Deletions cut 5 bases from V and 0 bases from J, with 14 bases between. The DNA read from the CDR3 is TGTGCCAGCAGTAACCTCGGGTCGCTCTCCTACGAG. This sequence encodes CASSNLGSLSYE. The CDR3 as a whole reads CASSNLGSLSYEQYF.

In this sample, this clone turned up many times. The CDR3 end falls 3 residues outside the read, so it is completed with the germline J gene. V gene TRBV2 combines with J gene TRBJ2-7, with D possibly called TRBD1 or TRBD2 (7 bases each). V was shortened by 6 bases and J by 4 bases, with 16 bases between the two germline ends. From germline, CDR1 is SNHLY and CDR2 FYNNEI. The CDR3 length is 14 residues. The CDR3: CASSPDREGYEQYF. CDR3 bases read: TGTGCCAGCAGCCCCGACAGGGAGGGGTACGAG.

The sample holds many counts of this clone. The DNA ends 3 residues before the CDR3 does, and the rest of the CDR3 is filled in from the germline J gene. The gene calls are TRBV7-6 and TRBJ2-2; weak D call: TRBD2 (5 bases). V dropped 5 bases and J dropped 7 bases, with 11 bases sitting between them. The CDR3 is 13 amino acids. From germline, CDR1 is SGHVS and CDR2 FNYEAQ. The sequenced part of the CDR3 DNA is TGTGCCAGCAGCGTGGACTGGGGCGGGGAG. It codes for CASSVDWGGE. The entire CDR3 reads CASSVDWGGELFF.

In its sample, this clone was seen a few times. The read terminates 3 residues ahead of where the CDR3 ends, so the germline J gene completes it. This sample also contains other DNA sequences that code for the same CDR3. This chain uses TRBV5-1 with TRBJ2-1, with a tentative D call TRBD2 (6 bases). CDR1 and CDR2 (germline): SGHRS, YFSETQ. The V end lost 3 bases, the J end lost 1 base, and 14 bases lay between the germline ends. The CDR3 extends over 16 amino acids. CDR3 DNA, as far as it was read: TGCGCCAGCAGCTCCCCGACTAGGAAGTCCTACAATGAG. Its translation: CASSSPTRKSYNE. The CDR3 as a whole reads CASSSPTRKSYNEQFF.

This clone was picked up many times. The read gets to within 3 residues of the CDR3 end, and the germline J gene fills in the rest. This chain connects TRBV20-1 to TRBJ2-5; weak D call: TRBD1 (6 bases). The CDR3 length is 15 residues. The V and J ends lost 6 bases and 7 bases respectively, with 24 bases between them. Looked up from germline, CDR1 is DFQATT and CDR2 is SNEGSKA (reference sequence). The part of the CDR3 DNA that was read is TGCAGTGCCCCGATAAACGCACAGGGCCCGGGGACC. Amino acid sequence: CSAPINAQGPGT. The full CDR3 is CSAPINAQGPGTQYF.

As for this clone: Since a far larger clone is one base different, this is likely a read error. The read terminates 3 residues before the CDR3 end, so the remaining end is supplied by the germline J gene. The chain is built from TRBV6-2 or TRBV6-3 and TRBJ2-1; 7 bases align to TRBD2. The V and J ends lost 7 bases and 4 bases, in that order; junction bases with no gene match: 4. Germline CDR1 is MNHEY and CDR2 is SVGEGT. The CDR3 spans 13 residues. The sequenced CDR3 bases are TGTGCCAGCAAGGTCGGGGGGTACAATGAG. This sequence encodes CASKVGGYNE. The whole CDR3 reads CASKVGGYNEQFF.

At least ten counts were recorded for this clone. Read data end 3 residues before the CDR3 end; the end is taken from the germline J gene. The chain uses TRBV15 and TRBJ1-1, with 9 positions matching TRBD1. The CDR3 extends over 15 amino acids. Unmatched junction bases numbered 6, after V lost 3 bases and J lost 4 bases. Germline V gene data show CDR1 as LNHNV and CDR2 as YYDKDF (reference sequence). The part of the CDR3 DNA that was read is TGTGCCACCAGCAGGGCCGGGACAGGGATCACTGAA. It is translated as CATSRAGTGITE. The whole CDR3 sequence reads CATSRAGTGITEAFF.

This clone was found many times. Sequencing ends 3 residues short of the CDR3 end; the germline J gene provides the rest. V and J are TRBV11-2 and TRBJ2-3; D gene ambiguous. Looked up from germline, CDR1 is SGHAT and CDR2 is FQNNGV. This CDR3 spans 11 amino acids. The V end lost 8 bases, the J end lost 6 bases, and 9 bases lay between the germline ends. The sequenced CDR3 bases are TGTGCCAGCTCTCCCGCGGATACG. Its protein product is CASSPADT. The complete CDR3 reads CASSPADTQYF.

This clone was observed at least ten times. The CDR3 end lies 3 residues beyond the end of the read and is filled in from the germline J gene. V gene TRBV20-1 combines with J gene TRBJ2-1; TRBD2 aligns across 10 bases. CDR1 is DFQATT and CDR2 is SNEGSKA in the germline V gene (reference sequence). The CDR3 is made up of 14 amino acids. Germline trimming cut 6 bases from V and 1 base from J; bases unmatched to any gene: 3. The CDR3 sequence: CSARTSGSYNEQFF. The part of the CDR3 DNA that was read is TGCAGTGCCAGGACTAGCGGATCCTACAATGAG.

This clone was counted at least ten times. With the read ending 3 residues before the CDR3 end, the germline J gene is used to fill in that end. The chain links TRBV9 to TRBJ2-3, with 9 bases fitting TRBD2. The V gene end was trimmed by 3 bases and the J gene end by 1 base; junction bases not matched to a gene: 6. The CDR3 totals 16 residues. The germline V gene has CDR1 SGDLS and CDR2 YYNGEE. CDR3 bases read: TGTGCCAGCAGCGCCTTCTCTAGCGGGGGCACAGATACG. This codes for CASSAFSSGGTDT. The entire CDR3 reads CASSAFSSGGTDTQYF.

A word on this clone: The read falls 3 residues short of the CDR3 end, and the missing part is taken from the germline J gene. The V call is TRBV7-8, the J call TRBJ1-1, with D tentatively TRBD1 (6 bases). The germline V gene has CDR1 SGHVS and CDR2 FQNEAQ. Trimming took 0 bases from V and 0 from J, leaving 11 bases between them. The CDR3 consists of 16 residues. CDR3 DNA, as far as it was read: TGTGCCAGCAGCTTAGCGGTGGGACACATGAACACTGAA. The encoded protein is CASSLAVGHMNTE. The entire CDR3 reads CASSLAVGHMNTEAFF.

This clone was counted at least ten times. Incomplete CDR3 DNA: TGTGCCAGCAGCCCGACTAGCCAAGAGACC. Amino acid sequence: CASSPTSQET. The CDR3 as a whole reads CASSPTSQETQYF. The chain is built from TRBV5-6 and TRBJ2-5, with D perhaps matching TRBD2 (6 bases). The read ends 3 residues before the CDR3 terminus; that terminus is restored from the germline J gene. Trimming took off 4 bases at V and 1 base at J, with 8 bases between the two ends. The CDR3 has 13 residues. Looked up from germline, CDR1 is SGHDT and CDR2 is YYEEEE.

This clone was counted ten times or more. CDR3 DNA (partial): TGTGCCAGCACCCTCACAGGGAAAGGATACACTGAA. Its translation: CASTLTGKGYTE. The complete CDR3 sequence is CASTLTGKGYTEAFF. V is TRBV12-3 or TRBV12-4 and J is TRBJ1-1, with D possibly TRBD1 on 6 matching bases. The sequence runs out 3 residues before the end of the CDR3; the remainder is reconstructed from the germline J gene. Trimming cost V 7 bases and J 3 bases, with 18 bases left between them. The CDR3 length is 15 residues.

This clone was seen repeatedly, ten times or more. The CDR3 is cut off 3 residues early in the read; its end comes from the germline J gene. The chain joins TRBV10-3 to TRBJ2-7, with 8 bases lining up with TRBD2. CDR1 is ENHRY, CDR2 SYGVKD, per germline. V was clipped by 6 bases and J by 3 bases; unmatched bases: 16. The CDR3 runs to 17 residues. CDR3 DNA (partial): TGTGCCATCAGGGATGGGGGGAGACTAGCGAACCTCTACGAG. Protein: CAIRDGGRLANLYE. The entire CDR3 protein is CAIRDGGRLANLYEQYF.

In this sample, this clone turned up many times. Read sequence stops 3 residues before the CDR3 end, and the germline J gene provides the missing end. J is TRBJ2-7 and V is TRBV7-9; perhaps D is TRBD1 or TRBD2 (6 bases each). The V end lost 5 bases, the J end lost 6 bases, and 11 bases lay between the germline ends. The CDR3 has 12 residues. Germline loops: CDR1 SEHNR, CDR2 FQNEAQ (reference sequence). CDR3 DNA, as far as it was read: TGTGCCAGCAGCGGAGGAGGGGGCGAG. Protein product: CASSGGGGE. The full-length CDR3 reads as CASSGGGGEQYF.

This clone came up many times. The CDR3 is cut off 3 residues early in the read; its end comes from the germline J gene. This sequence joins TRBV9 and TRBJ2-5; 9 bases are shared with TRBD2. Germline V gene data show CDR1 as SGDLS and CDR2 as YYNGEE. The V and J ends lost 1 base and 5 bases, in that order; junction bases with no gene match: 15. The CDR3 has 18 residues. The CDR3 is CASSVSPGRGGPGETQYF. The part of the CDR3 DNA that was read is TGTGCCAGCAGCGTATCCCCCGGGCGGGGGGGCCCTGGGGAGACC.

The sample holds many counts of this clone. The CDR3 spells CASSLGGYSGNTIYF. The DNA read from the CDR3 is TGTGCCAGCAGCTTGGGCGGCTACTCTGGAAACACC. The gene calls are TRBV5-4 and TRBJ1-3; D ambiguous. The read stops 3 residues short of the end of the CDR3; the missing end is completed from the germline J gene. Germline values: CDR1 SGHNT, CDR2 YYREEE (reference sequence). Trimming cost V 0 bases and J 0 bases, with 7 bases left between them. The CDR3 covers 15 residues. The variable domain in full, with the rest retrieved from reference TRBV5-4 and TRBJ1-3, is ETGVTQSPTHLIKTRGQQVTLRCSSQSGHNTVSWYQQALGQGPQFIFQYYREEENGRGNFPPRFSGLQFPNYSSELNVNALELDDSALYLCASSLGGYSGNTIYFGEGSWLTVV.

This clone showed up many times. The CDR3 bases that were read are TGTGCCAGGACAGGGGTATCCTACGAG. The encoded protein is CARTGVSYE. The entire CDR3 is CARTGVSYEQYF. The chain joins TRBV7-9 to TRBJ2-7, with 8 bases aligning to TRBD1. The read falls 3 residues short of the CDR3 end, and the missing part is taken from the germline J gene. The CDR3 runs to 12 residues. The trim removed 9 bases at V and 1 base at J, leaving 2 bases unmatched. Germline assignment: CDR1 SEHNR and CDR2 FQNEAQ (reference sequence). The full variable domain, completed using reference TRBV7-9 and TRBJ2-7, is DTGVSQNPRHKITKRGQNVTFRCDPISEHNRLYWYRQTLGQGPEFLTYFQNEAQLEKSRLLSDRFSAERPKGSFSTLEIQRTEQGDSAMYLCARTGVSYEQYFGPGTRLTVT.

This clone was recorded many times. The read ends 3 residues shy of where the CDR3 ends; the end is completed using the germline J gene. The rearrangement joins TRBV10-3 to TRBJ2-3; D perhaps matches TRBD1 (5 bases). The germline V gene has CDR1 ENHRY and CDR2 SYGVKD. Trimming shortened V by 2 bases and J by 2 bases, and 8 bases separated the two germline ends. The CDR3 loop spans 14 amino acids. The chain's CDR3 is CAISEPRDTDTQYF. The CDR3 DNA, read in part, is TGTGCCATCAGTGAGCCCAGGGACACAGATACG.

This clone was recorded many times. The missing CDR3 end, 3 residues past where the read stops, is filled in from the germline J gene. The gene calls are TRBV29-1 and TRBJ1-1; D ambiguous. Germline V gene data show CDR1 as SQVTM and CDR2 as ANQGSEA. There are 14 residues in the CDR3. V lost 2 bases to trimming and J lost 7 bases, with 17 bases between them. The CDR3 spells CSVEQVDRPFEAFF. CDR3 bases read: TGCAGCGTTGAACAGGTAGATCGGCCCTTTGAA.

This clone was found many times. The sequence runs out 3 residues before the end of the CDR3; the remainder is reconstructed from the germline J gene. The chain uses TRBV20-1 and TRBJ2-3; 12 positions agree with TRBD2. The CDR3 extends over 16 amino acids. The germline V gene has CDR1 DFQATT and CDR2 SNEGSKA (reference sequence). V lost 0 bases and J lost 1; bases outside the gene matches: 2. The covered CDR3 bases are TGCAGTGCTAGAGACGGACTAGCGGGACGCACAGATACG. As protein: CSARDGLAGRTDT. The CDR3 as a whole reads CSARDGLAGRTDTQYF.

This clone was seen many times. CDR3 region: CASSLTGVAYNEQFF. The DNA read from the CDR3 is TGTGCCAGCAGCCTCACAGGGGTAGCCTACAATGAG. J is TRBJ2-1 and V is TRBV12-3 or TRBV12-4, with 7 bases identical to TRBD1. Read sequence stops 3 residues before the CDR3 end, and the germline J gene provides the missing end. There are 15 residues in the CDR3. The ends lost 6 bases at V and 2 bases at J; junction bases unmatched: 7.

There are many counts of this clone. The CDR3 end lies 3 residues beyond the end of the read and is filled in from the germline J gene. V gene TRBV4-1 combines with J gene TRBJ1-5; 10 bases match TRBD1. Germline V gene lookup returns CDR1 MGHRA and CDR2 YSYEKL. CDR3 length equals 16 residues. The J segment lost 5 bases and the V segment lost 3 bases, leaving 7 bases of the junction unmatched. The CDR3 bases that were read are TGCGCCAGCAGCCAGACGGACAGGGGGAGGGATCAGCCC. Translating it yields CASSQTDRGRDQP. The entire CDR3 reads CASSQTDRGRDQPQHF.

This clone appeared many times. With the read ending 3 residues before the CDR3 end, the germline J gene is used to fill in that end. The rearrangement joins TRBV7-2 to TRBJ2-3; D uncertain. Looked up from germline, CDR1 is SGHTA and CDR2 is FQGNSA. CDR3 length: 13 amino acids. V was clipped by 0 bases and J by 2 bases, with 3 bases between them. CDR3: CASSLANTDTQYF. The covered CDR3 bases are TGTGCCAGCAGCTTAGCTAACACAGATACG.

The sample holds many counts of this clone. The CDR3: CASSLGRLADEQFF. The DNA read from the CDR3 is TGTGCCAGCAGCTTGGGCAGACTAGCCGATGAG. The chain joins TRBV5-4 to TRBJ2-1; TRBD2 matches 7 bases. The CDR3 goes on 3 residues after the read ends, and that part is filled in from the germline J gene. V lost 0 bases, J lost 8 bases, and 5 bases stayed unmatched. The germline CDR1 and CDR2 sequences are SGHNT and YYREEE (reference sequence). This CDR3 contains 14 residues.

This clone was counted ten times or more. CDR3 DNA, as far as it was read: TGCGCCAGCAGCTTGGTCCAGGGAAGTAACAATGAG. Translating it yields CASSLVQGSNNE. The entire CDR3 protein reads CASSLVQGSNNEQFF. This chain links TRBV5-1 with TRBJ2-1; D is possibly TRBD1 (5 bases). The read ends 3 residues shy of where the CDR3 ends; the end is completed using the germline J gene. With 0 bases removed from V and 5 bases from J, the gap between germline ends came to 12 bases. There are 15 residues in the CDR3. Germline CDR1 SGHRS, CDR2 YFSETQ.

This clone was counted at least ten times. The sequence runs out 3 residues before the end of the CDR3; the remainder is reconstructed from the germline J gene. The chain is built from TRBV9 and TRBJ1-1; 7 bases are a match to TRBD1. CDR3 length equals 15 residues. The V and J ends lost 0 bases and 1 base, in that order; junction bases with no gene match: 3. Germline V CDR1 and CDR2: SGDLS, YYNGEE. The sequenced part of the CDR3 DNA is TGTGCCAGCAGCGTAGGTCAGGGGGGGAACACTGAA. This codes for CASSVGQGGNTE. The whole CDR3 sequence reads CASSVGQGGNTEAFF.